The 6 T cell receptor beta chains presented below share a single source sample, sequenced in a study of human T cells and chemical hapten exposure. Stated time point: pre-sensitization, week 0. Treatment of the sample: therapeutic diphenylcyclopropenone sensitization with weekly scalp DPC. TCRdb re-analysed the RACE reads in MiXCR, keeping a single row per CDR3 protein. The table shows about 120,000 distinct CDR3 sequences, with about 14% occurring only once. Sequences were derived from whole blood, sampled in connection with sensitization to the hapten diphenylcyclopropenone (DPC). The receptor set was obtained from a young woman with alopecia areata. Some clones in this sample may be carry-over from other donors' samples.

The V and J genes are TRBV27 and TRBJ1-5; TRBD1 agrees at 9 bases. The V and J ends lost 4 bases and 5 bases, in that order; junction bases with no gene match: 0. The CDR3 covers 13 residues. Germline assignment: CDR1 MNHEY and CDR2 SMNVEV (reference sequence). The CDR3 reads CASSWTGDQPQHF. In nucleotides, the CDR3 is TGTGCCAGCAGTTGGACAGGGGATCAGCCCCAGCATTTT.

This clonotype was detected many times. This sequence joins TRBV6-1 and TRBJ1-4, with unresolved D. Trimming left V 3 bases short and J 8 bases short, with 13 bases between. Looked up from germline, CDR1 is MNHNS and CDR2 is SASEGT. The CDR3 is 14 residues long. CDR3 in DNA: TGTGCCAGCAGTGATCCCCTTGGGAGGGAAAAACTGTTTTTT. Translation gives CASSDPLGREKLFF.

This clonotype showed up just a few times. The chain combines TRBV28 with TRBJ1-1, with 9 bases lining up with TRBD1. The V segment lost 5 bases and the J segment 5 bases; nucleotides outside the gene matches: 6. CDR3 size: 14 residues. Germline V gene sequence: CDR1 MDHEN, CDR2 SYDVKM. CDR3 coding DNA: TGTGCCAGCAGTACCGACAGGGGGGCAACTGAAGCTTTCTTT. It translates to CASSTDRGATEAFF.

This clonotype has at least ten counts. J is TRBJ2-5 and V is TRBV5-1; D is perhaps TRBD2 (5 bases). CDR3 length: 15 residues. The V end lost 3 bases, the J end lost 2 bases, and 14 bases lay between the germline ends. Germline values: CDR1 SGHRS, CDR2 YFSETQ. CDR3 coding DNA: TGCGCCAGCAGCTCTTGGAGGAGAGCTCAAGAGACCCAGTACTTC. Translating it yields CASSSWRRAQETQYF. Looking up the rest from reference TRBV5-1 and TRBJ2-5 gives the full variable domain: KAGVTQTPRYLIKTRGQQVTLSCSPISGHRSVSWYQQTPGQGLQFLFEYFSETQRNKGNFPGRFSGRQFSNSRSEMNVSTLELGDSALYLCASSSWRRAQETQYFGPGTRLLVL.

This clonotype was found a few times. V gene TRBV12-3 or TRBV12-4 combines with J gene TRBJ2-6; D remains ambiguous. The CDR3 consists of 17 residues. The V and J ends lost 2 bases and 0 bases respectively, with 11 bases between them. DNA for the CDR3: TGTGCCAGCAGTTTAAGGCAGGCCTTCTCTGGGGCCAACGTCCTGACTTTC. Protein: CASSLRQAFSGANVLTF.

This clonotype was seen more than once but under ten times. The chain has TRBV30 and TRBJ2-1, with 7 nucleotides matching TRBD1. This CDR3 has 15 residues. Trimming took 3 bases from V and 6 from J; bases not matched to a gene: 11. The germline gives CDR1 GTSNPN, CDR2 SVGIG (reference sequence). The CDR3: CAWRARDSIPNEQFF. The CDR3 coding sequence is TGTGCCTGGAGGGCCCGGGACAGTATCCCCAATGAGCAGTTCTTC.